Included here is one TCR beta chain sequence, with context. This sample is part of a study of control samples from healthy donors and cancer patients. There are 18 residues in the CDR3. V lost 4 bases and J lost 0; bases outside the gene matches: 7. Germline V lookup: CDR1 MNHNS, CDR2 SASEGT. Repertoires were generated with immunoSEQ multiplex PCR, while TCRdb's copy carries only in-frame clones and drops some. In the table there are roughly 190,000 clones, 91% of which are singletons. Sample: blood. The chain is built from TRBV6-1 and TRBJ2-3; 13 bases match TRBD2. The clonotype was recovered from a woman in her twenties or thirties in good health. CDR3 DNA: TGTGCCAGCAGTGGACTAGCGGGGGGTGGAAGTAGCACAGATACGCAGTATTTT. This codes for CASSGLAGGGSSTDTQYF.